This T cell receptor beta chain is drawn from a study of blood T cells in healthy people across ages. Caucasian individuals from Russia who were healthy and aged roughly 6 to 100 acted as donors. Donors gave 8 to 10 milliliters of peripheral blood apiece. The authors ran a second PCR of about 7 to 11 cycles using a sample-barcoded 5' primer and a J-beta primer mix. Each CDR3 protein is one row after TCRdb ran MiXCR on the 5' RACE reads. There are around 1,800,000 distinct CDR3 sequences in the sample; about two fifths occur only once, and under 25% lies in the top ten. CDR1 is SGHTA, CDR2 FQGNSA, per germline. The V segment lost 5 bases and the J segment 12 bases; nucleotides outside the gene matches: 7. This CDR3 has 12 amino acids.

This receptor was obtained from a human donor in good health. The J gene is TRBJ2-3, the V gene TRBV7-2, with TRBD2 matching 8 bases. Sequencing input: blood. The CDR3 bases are TGTGCCAGCAGCCCCAGCCGGGGGGGTCAGTATTTT. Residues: CASSPSRGGQYF. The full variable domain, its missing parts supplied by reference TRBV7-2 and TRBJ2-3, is GAGVSQSPSNKVTEKGKDVELRCDPISGHTALYWYRQSLGQGLEFLIYFQGNSAPDKSGLPSDRFSAERTGGSVSTLTIQRTQQEDSAVYLCASSPSRGGQYFGPGTRLTVL.